This T cell receptor beta chain appears in the sequencing data of a study of a mutant IDH1 vaccine in newly diagnosed glioma. About the study: Vaccination started 4-6 weeks after radiotherapy alone, or with temozolomide cycles. Patients' prior therapy spanned radiotherapy, temozolomide, or both; most underwent both.

Notes on this clone: Its target is not known.

Sequenced by immunoSEQ multiplex PCR; TCRdb stores in-frame clones only, minus some. The sample holds about 120,000 clones, about four fifths seen once. Time point in this sample: week 11, during vaccination. A single vaccine dose contained 300 ug of mutant IDH1 20-mer peptide, and topical imiquimod was used with it. The CDR3 is 15 amino acids. V lost 5 bases, J lost 6 bases, and 14 bases lay in between. Germline loops: CDR1 LNHDA, CDR2 SQIVND (reference sequence). This sequence was found in a middle-aged man with glioma. V is TRBV19 and J is TRBJ1-6; D is perhaps TRBD1 (6 bases). Sequenced material: PBMCs, taken from a glioma patient whose treatment included an IDH1 peptide vaccine. The CDR3 DNA follows: TGTGCCAGTAGTGCCCCGGCCAGGGGTAATTCACCCCTCCACTTT. Translating gives CASSAPARGNSPLHF.